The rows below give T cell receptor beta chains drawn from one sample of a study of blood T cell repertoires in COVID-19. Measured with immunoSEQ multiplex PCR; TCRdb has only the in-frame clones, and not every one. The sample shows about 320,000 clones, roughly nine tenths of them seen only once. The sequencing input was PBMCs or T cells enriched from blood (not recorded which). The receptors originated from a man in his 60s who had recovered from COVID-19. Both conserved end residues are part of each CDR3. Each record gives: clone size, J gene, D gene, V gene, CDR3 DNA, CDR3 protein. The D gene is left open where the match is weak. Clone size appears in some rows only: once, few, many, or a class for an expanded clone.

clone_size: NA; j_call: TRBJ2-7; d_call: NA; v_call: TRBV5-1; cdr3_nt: TGCGCCAGCAGCTTGGGGCAGGGCCGCCCCTTGGACGAGCAGTACTTC; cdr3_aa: CASSLGQGRPLDEQYF
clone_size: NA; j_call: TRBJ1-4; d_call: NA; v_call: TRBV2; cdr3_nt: TGTGCCAGCAGTGAAGCGCGCAGGTTAGGTGAAAAACTGTTTTTT; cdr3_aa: CASSEARRLGEKLFF
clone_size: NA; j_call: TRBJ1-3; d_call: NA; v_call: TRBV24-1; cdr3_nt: TGTGCCACCAGTGGAGGGGGGGCTGGAAACACCATATATTTT; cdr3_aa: CATSGGGAGNTIYF
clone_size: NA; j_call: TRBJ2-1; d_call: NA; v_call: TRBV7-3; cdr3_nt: TGTGCCAGCAGCCGGGGCGGGGCGGGGAATGAGCAGTTCTTC; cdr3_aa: CASSRGGAGNEQFF
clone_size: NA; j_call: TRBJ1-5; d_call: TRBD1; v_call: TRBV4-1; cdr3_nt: TGCGCCAGCAGCCAAGAGTACAGGGGGACCGTTGGCAATCAGCCCCAGCATTTT; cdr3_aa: CASSQEYRGTVGNQPQHF
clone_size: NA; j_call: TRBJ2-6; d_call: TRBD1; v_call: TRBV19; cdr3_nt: TGTGCCAGTACCCGACAGGGGGTCGCGGAGGGGGCCAACGTCCTGACTTTC; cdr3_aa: CASTRQGVAEGANVLTF
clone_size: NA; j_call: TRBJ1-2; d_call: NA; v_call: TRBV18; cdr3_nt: TGTGCCAGCTCACCGGGCGTTGACCTCACCTATGGCTACACCTTC; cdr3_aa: CASSPGVDLTYGYTF
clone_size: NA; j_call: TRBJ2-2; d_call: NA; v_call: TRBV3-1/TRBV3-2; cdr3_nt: TGTGCCAGCAGCGCAAACGGCGGGGAGCTGTTTTTT; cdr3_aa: CASSANGGELFF
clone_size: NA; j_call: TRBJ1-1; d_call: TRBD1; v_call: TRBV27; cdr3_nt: TGTGCCAGCACGGTAGACAGGGCAAGCACTGAAGCTTTCTTT; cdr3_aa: CASTVDRASTEAFF
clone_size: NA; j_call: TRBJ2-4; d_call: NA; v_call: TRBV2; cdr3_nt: TGTGCCAGCAGTGAATACGGAGGGGACATTCAGTACTTC; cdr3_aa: CASSEYGGDIQYF
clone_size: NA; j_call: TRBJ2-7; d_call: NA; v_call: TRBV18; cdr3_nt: TGTGCCAGCTCAAACCCGGGGGTGGGCTACGAGCAGTACTTC; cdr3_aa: CASSNPGVGYEQYF
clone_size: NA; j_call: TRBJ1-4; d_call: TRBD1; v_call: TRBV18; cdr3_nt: TGTGCCAGCTCACGACAGGGGGTACCAACTAATGAAAAACTGTTTTTT; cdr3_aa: CASSRQGVPTNEKLFF
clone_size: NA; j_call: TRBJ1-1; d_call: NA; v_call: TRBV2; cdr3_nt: TGTGCCGGACTAATCGACAGGAACACTGAAGCTTTCTTT; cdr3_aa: CAGLIDRNTEAFF
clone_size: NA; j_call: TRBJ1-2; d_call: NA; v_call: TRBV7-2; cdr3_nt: TGTGCCAGCAGCTTAGCGGGCGGGCTTCAAATGGAGGATGGCTACACCTTC; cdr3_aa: CASSLAGGLQMEDGYTF
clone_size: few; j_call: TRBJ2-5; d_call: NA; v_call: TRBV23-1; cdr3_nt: TGCGCCAGCAGTCAGGGGAGCCACCTGGAGACCCAGTACTTC; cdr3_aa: CASSQGSHLETQYF
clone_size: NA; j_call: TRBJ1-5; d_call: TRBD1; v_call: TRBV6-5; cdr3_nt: TGTGCCAGCAGTTTGACCGGGACAGGTAGTCAGCCCCAGCATTTT; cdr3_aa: CASSLTGTGSQPQHF
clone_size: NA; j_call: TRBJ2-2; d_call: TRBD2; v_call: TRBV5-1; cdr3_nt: TGCGCCAGCAGCTTGGAAAGGACTAGCGGAACCACCGGGGAGCTGTTTTTT; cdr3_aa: CASSLERTSGTTGELFF
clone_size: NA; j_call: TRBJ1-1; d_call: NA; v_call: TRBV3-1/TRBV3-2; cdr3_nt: TGTGCCAGCAGCCAAGATCTAACTGTGAACACTGAAGCTTTCTTT; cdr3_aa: CASSQDLTVNTEAFF
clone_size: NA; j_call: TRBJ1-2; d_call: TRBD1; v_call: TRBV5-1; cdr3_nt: TGCGCCAGCAGCTTGGGGGACAGAAACTATGGCTACACCTTC; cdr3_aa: CASSLGDRNYGYTF
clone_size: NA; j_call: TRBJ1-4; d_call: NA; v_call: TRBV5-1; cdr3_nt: TGCGCCAGCAGCCTTATAGGGGCAACTAATGAAAAACTGTTTTTT; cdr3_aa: CASSLIGATNEKLFF
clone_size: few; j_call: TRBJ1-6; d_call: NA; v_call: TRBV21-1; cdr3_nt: TGTGCCAGCAGCTCCGACAGGGCATGGTCACCCCTCCACTTT; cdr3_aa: CASSSDRAWSPLHF
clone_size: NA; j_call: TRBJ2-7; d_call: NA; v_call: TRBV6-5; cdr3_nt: TGTGCCAGCAGTTACTCATTTGGGGGCCCCTACGAGCAGTACTTC; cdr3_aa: CASSYSFGGPYEQYF
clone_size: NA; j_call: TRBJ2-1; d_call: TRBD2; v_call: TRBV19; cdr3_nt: TGTGCCAGTAGTATACCGGGACTAGCGCGCTACAATGAGCAGTTCTTC; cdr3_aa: CASSIPGLARYNEQFF
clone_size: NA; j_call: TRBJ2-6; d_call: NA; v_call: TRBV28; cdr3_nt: TGTGCCAGCAGCTCACCGGGGGCTGGGGCCAACGTCCTGACTTTC; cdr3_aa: CASSSPGAGANVLTF
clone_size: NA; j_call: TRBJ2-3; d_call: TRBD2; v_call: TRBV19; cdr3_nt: TGTGCCAGTAGTATGATATCTAGCGGGAGCACAGATACGCAGTATTTT; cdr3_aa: CASSMISSGSTDTQYF
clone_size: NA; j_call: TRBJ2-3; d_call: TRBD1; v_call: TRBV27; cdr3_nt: TGTGCCAGCAGACGGACAGGGATGGGAGATACGCAGTATTTT; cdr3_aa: CASRRTGMGDTQYF
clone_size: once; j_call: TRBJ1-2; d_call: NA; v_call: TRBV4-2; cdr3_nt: TGTGCCAGCAGCCAGGTCGGGGTTAACTATGGCTACACCTTC; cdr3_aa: CASSQVGVNYGYTF
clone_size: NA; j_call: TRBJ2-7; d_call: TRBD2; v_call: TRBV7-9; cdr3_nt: TGTGCCAGCAGCACGACTAGCAACGAGCAGTACTTC; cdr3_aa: CASSTTSNEQYF
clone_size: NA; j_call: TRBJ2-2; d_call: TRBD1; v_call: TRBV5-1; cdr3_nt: TGCGCCAGCCACCACCGGGGACAGGGTATGAACGGGGAGCTGTTTTTT; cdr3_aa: CASHHRGQGMNGELFF
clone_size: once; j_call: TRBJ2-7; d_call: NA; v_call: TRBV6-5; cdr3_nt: TGTGCCAGCAGTTACTCGTTCCGGGACTCCTACGAGCAGTACTTC; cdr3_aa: CASSYSFRDSYEQYF
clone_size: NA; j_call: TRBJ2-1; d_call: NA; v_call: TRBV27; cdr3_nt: TGTGCCACCGGACTGTACAATGAGCAGTTCTTC; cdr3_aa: CATGLYNEQFF
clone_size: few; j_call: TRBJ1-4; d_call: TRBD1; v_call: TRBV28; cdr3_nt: TGTGCCGCCCGGGACAGGGCCCGAGAAAAACTGTTTTTT; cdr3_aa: CAARDRAREKLFF
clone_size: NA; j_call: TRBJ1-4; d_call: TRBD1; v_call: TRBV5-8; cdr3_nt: TGTGCCAGCAGCCGAACAGGGGGCTTCGGGGAAAAACTGTTTTTT; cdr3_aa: CASSRTGGFGEKLFF
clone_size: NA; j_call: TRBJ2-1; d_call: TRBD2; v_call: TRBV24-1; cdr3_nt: TGTGCCACCAGTGACCGACTAGCGGGGGGGAATGAGCAGTTCTTC; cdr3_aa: CATSDRLAGGNEQFF
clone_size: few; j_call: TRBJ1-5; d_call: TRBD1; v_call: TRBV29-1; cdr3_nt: TGCAGCGCCGCCGGGACAGGGGCTGTTGGGAGCAATCAGCCCCAGCATTTT; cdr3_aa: CSAAGTGAVGSNQPQHF
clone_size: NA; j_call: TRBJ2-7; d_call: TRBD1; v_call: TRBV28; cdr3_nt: TGTGCCAGCAGTGCGCAGGGGGCATTTTACGAGCAGTACTTC; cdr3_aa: CASSAQGAFYEQYF
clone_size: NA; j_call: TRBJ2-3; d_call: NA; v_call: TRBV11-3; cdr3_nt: TGTGCCAGCAGCCCCTTACATCGCACAGATACGCAGTATTTT; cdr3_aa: CASSPLHRTDTQYF
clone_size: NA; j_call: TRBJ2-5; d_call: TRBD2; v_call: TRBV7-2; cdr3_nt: TGTGCCAGCCGGGAGGGGGGAGAGACCCAGTACTTC; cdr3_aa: CASREGGETQYF
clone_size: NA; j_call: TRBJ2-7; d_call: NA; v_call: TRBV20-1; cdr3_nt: TGCAGTGCTAGTAATCGCGGAACCTACGAGCAGTACTTC; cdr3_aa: CSASNRGTYEQYF
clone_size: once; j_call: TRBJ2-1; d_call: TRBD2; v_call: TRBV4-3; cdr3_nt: TGCGCCAGCAGCCAAGATTGGTGGGGAGCGGGAGATAACAATGAGCAGTTCTTC; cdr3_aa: CASSQDWWGAGDNNEQFF
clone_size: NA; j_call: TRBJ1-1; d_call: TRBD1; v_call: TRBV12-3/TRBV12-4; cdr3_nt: TGTGCCAGCAGTAGGACAGGGGGAACTGAAGCTTTCTTT; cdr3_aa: CASSRTGGTEAFF
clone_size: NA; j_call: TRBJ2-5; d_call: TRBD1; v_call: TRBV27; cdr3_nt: TGTGCCAGCAGTCCCAGGACAGGGGGAAGGGAGACCCAGTACTTC; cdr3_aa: CASSPRTGGRETQYF
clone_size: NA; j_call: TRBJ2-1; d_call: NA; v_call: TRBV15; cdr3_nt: TGTGCCACCAGCAAACAGGTCCCCTACAATGAGCAGTTCTTC; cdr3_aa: CATSKQVPYNEQFF
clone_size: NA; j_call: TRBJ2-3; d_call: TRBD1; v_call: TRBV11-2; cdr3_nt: TGTGCCAGCAGGCGAACAGGGGGCACAGATACGCAGTATTTT; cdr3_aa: CASRRTGGTDTQYF
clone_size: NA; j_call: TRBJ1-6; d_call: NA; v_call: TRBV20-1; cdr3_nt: TGCAGTGCTGGGGGGAATTCACCCCTCCACTTT; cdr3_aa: CSAGGNSPLHF
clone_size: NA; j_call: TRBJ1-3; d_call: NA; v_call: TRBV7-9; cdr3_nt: TGTGCCAGCAGCATAGACACAGGCTCTGGAAACACCATATATTTT; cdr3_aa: CASSIDTGSGNTIYF
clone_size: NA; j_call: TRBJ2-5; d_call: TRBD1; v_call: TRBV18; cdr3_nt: TGTGCCAGCTCACCAATGGGACAGGGGGTCGAGACCCAGTACTTC; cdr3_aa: CASSPMGQGVETQYF
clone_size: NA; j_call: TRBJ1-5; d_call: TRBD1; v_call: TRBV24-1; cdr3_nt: TGTGCCACCAGTGACGCGGGACAGGAAGCAAATCAGCCCCAGCATTTT; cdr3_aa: CATSDAGQEANQPQHF
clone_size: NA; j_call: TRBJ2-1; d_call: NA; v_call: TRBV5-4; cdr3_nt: TGTGCCAGCAGCTTGGCAGGTGCTTCCTACAATGAGCAGTTCTTC; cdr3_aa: CASSLAGASYNEQFF
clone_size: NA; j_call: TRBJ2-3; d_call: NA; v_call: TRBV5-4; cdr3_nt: TGTGCCAGCAGCTTGGCCGGGGATACGCAGTATTTT; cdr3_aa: CASSLAGDTQYF
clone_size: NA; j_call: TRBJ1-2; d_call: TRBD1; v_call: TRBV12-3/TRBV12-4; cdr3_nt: TGTGCCAGCAGCGGGGGACAGTATGGCTACACCTTC; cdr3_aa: CASSGGQYGYTF
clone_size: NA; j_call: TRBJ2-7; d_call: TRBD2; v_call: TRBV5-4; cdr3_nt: TGTGCCAGCAGCCCGGGGGGACTAGCGGAGAGCTACGAGCAGTACTTC; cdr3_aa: CASSPGGLAESYEQYF
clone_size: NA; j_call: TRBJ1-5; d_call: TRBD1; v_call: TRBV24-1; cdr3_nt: TGTGCCACCAGTGAGTCAACAGGGGGGAATCAGCCCCAGCATTTT; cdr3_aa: CATSESTGGNQPQHF